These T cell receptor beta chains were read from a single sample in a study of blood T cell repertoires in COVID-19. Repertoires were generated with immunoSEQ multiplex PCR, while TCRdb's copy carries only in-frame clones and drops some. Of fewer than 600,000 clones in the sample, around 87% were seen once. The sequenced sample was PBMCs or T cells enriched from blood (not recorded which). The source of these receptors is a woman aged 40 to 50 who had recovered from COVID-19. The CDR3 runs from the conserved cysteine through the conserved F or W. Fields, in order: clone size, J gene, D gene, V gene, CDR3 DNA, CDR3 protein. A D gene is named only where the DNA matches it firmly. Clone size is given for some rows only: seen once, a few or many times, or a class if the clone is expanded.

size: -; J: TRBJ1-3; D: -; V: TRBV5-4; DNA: TGTGCCAGCAGCTCCCCCGGGAGTGGAAACACCATATATTTT; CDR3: CASSSPGSGNTIYF
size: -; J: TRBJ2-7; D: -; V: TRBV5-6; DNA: TGTGCCAGCAGCTTGTGGGGGCAGGTCTACGAGCAGTACTTC; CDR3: CASSLWGQVYEQYF
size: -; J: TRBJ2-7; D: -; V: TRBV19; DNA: TGTGCCAGTAGTGATTTAGCGGACTACGAGCAGTACTTC; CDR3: CASSDLADYEQYF
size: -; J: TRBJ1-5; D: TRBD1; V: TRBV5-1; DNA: TGCGCCAGCAGCGCAGGGGGAGGCAATCAGCCCCAGCATTTT; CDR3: CASSAGGGNQPQHF
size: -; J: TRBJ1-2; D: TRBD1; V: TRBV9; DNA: TGTGCCAGCAGCGCTACCGGGACAGGGGGACTTGGCTACACCTTC; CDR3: CASSATGTGGLGYTF
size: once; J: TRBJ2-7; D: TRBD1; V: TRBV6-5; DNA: TGTGCCAGTTCGGACAGGGTCGGTTCCTACGAGCAGTACTTC; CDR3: CASSDRVGSYEQYF
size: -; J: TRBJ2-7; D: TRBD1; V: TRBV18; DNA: TGTGCCAGCTCACCAGACTTTCCGGGACAGACCTACGAGCAGTACTTC; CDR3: CASSPDFPGQTYEQYF
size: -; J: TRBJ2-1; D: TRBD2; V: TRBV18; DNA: TGTGCCAGCTCACCCTTGGGGGGGAACTACAATGAGCAGTTCTTC; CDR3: CASSPLGGNYNEQFF
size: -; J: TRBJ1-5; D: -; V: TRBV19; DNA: TGTGCCAGTAGTACCCGACAGGATAAAAGCAATCAGCCCCAGCATTTT; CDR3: CASSTRQDKSNQPQHF
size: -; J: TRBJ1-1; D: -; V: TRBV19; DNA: TGTGCCAGTAGTATAGTGGGAATCGGGGAAACTGAAGCTTTCTTT; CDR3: CASSIVGIGETEAFF
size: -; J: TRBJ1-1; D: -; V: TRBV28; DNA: TGTGCCAGCAGTACGTTACAGCTAATGAACACTGAAGCTTTCTTT; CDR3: CASSTLQLMNTEAFF
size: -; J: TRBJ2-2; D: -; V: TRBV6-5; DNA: TGTGCCAGCAGCGGGGAGGCCGGGGAGCTGTTTTTT; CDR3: CASSGEAGELFF
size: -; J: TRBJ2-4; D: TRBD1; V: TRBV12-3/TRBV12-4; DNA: TGTGCCAGCACCCTCGGACAGGGGAATCAGTACTTC; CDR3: CASTLGQGNQYF
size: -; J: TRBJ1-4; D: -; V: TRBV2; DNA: TGTGCGGGAGGGGGTGCAACTAATGAAAAACTGTTTTTT; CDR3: CAGGGATNEKLFF
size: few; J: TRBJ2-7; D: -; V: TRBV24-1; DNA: TGTGCCACCAGTGGGTCCCCTGGGAGTGGGGATGCGAAGCAGTACTTC; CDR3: CATSGSPGSGDAKQYF
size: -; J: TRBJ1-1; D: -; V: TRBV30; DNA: TGTGCCTGGAGTGTAGTTGCAGGGCTGACTGAAGCTTTCTTT; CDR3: CAWSVVAGLTEAFF
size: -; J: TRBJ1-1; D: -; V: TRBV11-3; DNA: TGTGCCAGCAGCTTAGGGCCGGGAAGGGATGAAGCTTTCTTT; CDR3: CASSLGPGRDEAFF
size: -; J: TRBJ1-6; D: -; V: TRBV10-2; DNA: TGCGCCAGCAGTTCTAGTCGCCGCTCCTATAATTCACCCCTCCACTTT; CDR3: CASSSSRRSYNSPLHF
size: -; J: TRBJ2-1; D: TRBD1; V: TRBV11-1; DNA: TGTGCCAGCAGCGCTCTGGACAGGGGCCATGAGCAGTTCTTC; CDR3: CASSALDRGHEQFF
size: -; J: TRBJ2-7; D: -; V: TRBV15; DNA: TGTGCCACCAGCAGAGAAAGAACTAGCAGCTACGAGCAGTACTTC; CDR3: CATSRERTSSYEQYF
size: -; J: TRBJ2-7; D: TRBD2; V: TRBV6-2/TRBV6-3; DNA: TGTGCCAGCAGTTACCCTAGCGGGAGTCGGTACGAGCAGTACTTC; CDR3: CASSYPSGSRYEQYF
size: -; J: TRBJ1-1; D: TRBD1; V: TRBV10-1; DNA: TGCGCCAACACCGACAGGGGCGACAATTATGCATTGAACACTGAAGCTTTCTTT; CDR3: CANTDRGDNYALNTEAFF
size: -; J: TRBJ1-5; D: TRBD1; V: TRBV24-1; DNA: TGTGCCACCAGTGATGGGACAGGGACGAATCAGCCCCAGCATTTT; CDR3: CATSDGTGTNQPQHF
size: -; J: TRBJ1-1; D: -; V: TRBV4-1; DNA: TGCGCCAGCAGCCAAGAAGGCGGCTCGTTCACTGAAGCTTTCTTT; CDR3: CASSQEGGSFTEAFF
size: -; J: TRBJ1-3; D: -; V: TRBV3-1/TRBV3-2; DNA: TGTGCCAGCAGCCCCTCGCAGTTCGGAAACACCATATATTTT; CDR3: CASSPSQFGNTIYF
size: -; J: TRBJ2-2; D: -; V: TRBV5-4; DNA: TGTGCCAGCAGCTTCTTAGCCGGAGACACCGGGGAGCTGTTTTTT; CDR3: CASSFLAGDTGELFF
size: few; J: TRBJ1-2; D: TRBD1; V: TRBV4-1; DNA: TGCGCCAGCAGCCAAGCCCCAACCACCGGAGGGGGCTTGTATGGCTACACCTTC; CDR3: CASSQAPTTGGGLYGYTF
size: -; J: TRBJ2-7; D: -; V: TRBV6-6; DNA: TGTGCCAGCAGTTACGCCGCGGGACAGCCCTACGAGCAGTACTTC; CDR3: CASSYAAGQPYEQYF
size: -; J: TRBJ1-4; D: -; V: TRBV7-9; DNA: TGTGCCAGCAGCTTAGACAGGTGGGATGAAAAACTGTTTTTT; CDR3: CASSLDRWDEKLFF
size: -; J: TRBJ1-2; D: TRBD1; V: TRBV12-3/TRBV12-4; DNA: TGTGCCAGCAGAGAAGACAGGGTAGAGGGCTACACCTTC; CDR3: CASREDRVEGYTF
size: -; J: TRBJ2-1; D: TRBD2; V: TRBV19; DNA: TGTGCCAGTAGTGCCCTTCGACTAGCGGGAGGGCCCCACAATGAGCAGTTCTTC; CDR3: CASSALRLAGGPHNEQFF
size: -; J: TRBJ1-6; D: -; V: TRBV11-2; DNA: TGTGCCAGCACTCATAATCGTGGACAGCGCCCCAATTCACCCCTCCACTTT; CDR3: CASTHNRGQRPNSPLHF
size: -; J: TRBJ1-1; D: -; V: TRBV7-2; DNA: TGTGCCAGCAGCCTACAGAAATACACTGAAGCTTTCTTT; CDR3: CASSLQKYTEAFF